The following is a T cell receptor beta chain sequence with its context. Sequencing was performed with immunoSEQ multiplex PCR; in TCRdb, only in-frame clones are kept and a portion is missing. In the table there are over 55,000 clones, around 81% of which are singletons. Germline lookup yields CDR1 SGHRS and CDR2 YFSETQ. The CDR3 runs to 14 residues. V gave up 3 bases and J gave up 3 bases, with 11 bases separating them. The data were obtained in a study of OX40 agonist ivuxolimab in advanced cancers. The overall study: Every 2 weeks, patients got intravenous ivuxolimab at one of six dose levels (0.01-10 mg/kg). Subjects had a mean age of about 57 years, with a range of about 23 to 79; around 83% were male.

With autoimmune disease history or systemic immunosuppression, patients were excluded. The timepoints at which blood was sampled were baseline, cycle 4 day 1, and cycle 7 day 1. The V gene is TRBV5-1, the J gene TRBJ2-3; the D gene is possibly TRBD2 (5 bases). Sequenced here: CD4+ or CD8+ T cells sorted from blood, sampled in a trial of the OX40 agonist ivuxolimab. The sequence was obtained from an adult with an advanced solid tumor such as melanoma, head and neck, liver or kidney cancer. CDR3 bases: TGCGCCAGCAGCTATGGAGGTATGACAGATACGCAGTATTTT. It translates to CASSYGGMTDTQYF.